This is a list of T cell receptor beta chains from one sample in a study of T cell responses to AZD1222 COVID-19 vaccine. Assay: immunoSEQ multiplex PCR; the TCRdb copy retains only in-frame clones and omits some. Among around 30,000 clones, roughly 92% were seen once, and the ten largest hold roughly 42%. The starting material was peripheral blood, obtained on day 0 of AZD1222 vaccination. Receptors originate from an adult in good health. The conserved cysteine and the conserved F or W are not part of the CDR3 here. Fields, in order: J gene, V gene, CDR3 protein.

j_call: TRBJ2-2
v_call: TRBV7-7
cdr3_aa: ASSPRTANTGELF

j_call: TRBJ1-2
v_call: TRBV19
cdr3_aa: ASSIVQGSYGYT

j_call: TRBJ2-7
v_call: TRBV6-1
cdr3_aa: ASSEAAGGRGVEQY

j_call: TRBJ1-5
v_call: TRBV5-4
cdr3_aa: ASSLEGSDQPQH

j_call: TRBJ1-2
v_call: TRBV5-4
cdr3_aa: ASSGDPPNYGYT

j_call: TRBJ1-6
v_call: TRBV5-6
cdr3_aa: ASSSLQNSPLH

j_call: TRBJ1-6
v_call: TRBV5-1
cdr3_aa: ASRGTGGFNSPLH

j_call: TRBJ2-7
v_call: TRBV27
cdr3_aa: ASSFSSGSSYEQY

j_call: TRBJ1-6
v_call: TRBV6-5
cdr3_aa: ASSRSGVNSPLH

j_call: TRBJ2-1
v_call: TRBV5-1
cdr3_aa: ASSPAAGGSYNEQF

j_call: TRBJ2-3
v_call: TRBV12-3/TRBV12-4
cdr3_aa: ASRQWTDTQY

j_call: TRBJ1-5
v_call: TRBV2
cdr3_aa: ASRPGQGKGDSNQPQH

j_call: TRBJ1-4
v_call: TRBV19
cdr3_aa: ASTAGQGTNEKLF

j_call: TRBJ2-7
v_call: TRBV11-2
cdr3_aa: ASSLVAGTGHYEQY

j_call: TRBJ2-7
v_call: TRBV9
cdr3_aa: ASSPSRAEGRGYYEQY

j_call: TRBJ2-3
v_call: TRBV7-2
cdr3_aa: ASSSPRGGLTDTQY

j_call: TRBJ2-7
v_call: TRBV7-9
cdr3_aa: ASSFVPGQESYEQY

j_call: TRBJ1-2
v_call: TRBV7-8
cdr3_aa: ASSLTANYGYT

j_call: TRBJ1-5
v_call: TRBV5-1
cdr3_aa: ASSVGQGDQPQH

j_call: TRBJ2-3
v_call: TRBV10-3
cdr3_aa: AISGRGAEDTQY

j_call: TRBJ2-3
v_call: TRBV3-1/TRBV3-2
cdr3_aa: ASSSPSGNYTDTQY

j_call: TRBJ1-1
v_call: TRBV5-1
cdr3_aa: ASSAGRIMNTEAF

j_call: TRBJ1-2
v_call: TRBV4-2
cdr3_aa: ASSQVGGGNYGYT

j_call: TRBJ2-1
v_call: TRBV11-3
cdr3_aa: ASSLEGGPDNEQF

j_call: TRBJ2-3
v_call: TRBV12-5
cdr3_aa: ASGLELGADTQY

j_call: TRBJ2-7
v_call: TRBV6-5
cdr3_aa: ASVQTGYRSYEQY

j_call: TRBJ2-7
v_call: TRBV12-3/TRBV12-4
cdr3_aa: ASSLAQMAEQY

j_call: TRBJ2-5
v_call: TRBV5-4
cdr3_aa: ASSLAPLETQY

j_call: TRBJ2-3
v_call: TRBV12-5
cdr3_aa: ASGLPPGVLTDTQY

j_call: TRBJ2-7
v_call: TRBV2
cdr3_aa: ASTLGQPSEQY

j_call: TRBJ1-1
v_call: TRBV19
cdr3_aa: ASSIPPSGQGARGTEAF

j_call: TRBJ2-7
v_call: TRBV5-4
cdr3_aa: ASSPDSSYEQY

j_call: TRBJ1-6
v_call: TRBV5-1
cdr3_aa: ASSSTGGDSPLH

j_call: TRBJ1-2
v_call: TRBV28
cdr3_aa: ASSSPRGGWYGYT

j_call: TRBJ2-3
v_call: TRBV11-3
cdr3_aa: ASSLGLGGDRDTQY

j_call: TRBJ2-2
v_call: TRBV6-4
cdr3_aa: ASSDSGGSATGELF

j_call: TRBJ2-7
v_call: TRBV5-1
cdr3_aa: ASSGTGTYYEQY

j_call: TRBJ1-2
v_call: TRBV30
cdr3_aa: AWSAGTGVSRGYT

j_call: TRBJ2-1
v_call: TRBV20-1
cdr3_aa: SAKAWNEQF

j_call: TRBJ2-1
v_call: TRBV6-2/TRBV6-3
cdr3_aa: ASSYGDRGYNEQF